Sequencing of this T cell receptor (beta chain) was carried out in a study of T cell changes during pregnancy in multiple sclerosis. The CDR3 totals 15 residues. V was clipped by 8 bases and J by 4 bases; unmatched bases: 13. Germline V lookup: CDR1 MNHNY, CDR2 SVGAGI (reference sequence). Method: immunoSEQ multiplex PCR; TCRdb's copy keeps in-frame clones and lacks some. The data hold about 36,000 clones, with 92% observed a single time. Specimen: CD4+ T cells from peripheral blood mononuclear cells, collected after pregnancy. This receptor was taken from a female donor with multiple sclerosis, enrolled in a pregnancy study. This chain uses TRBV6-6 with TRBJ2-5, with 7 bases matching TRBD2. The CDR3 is CASGGSSGFTETQYF. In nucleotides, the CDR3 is TGTGCCAGCGGAGGTAGTAGCGGGTTTACAGAGACCCAGTACTTC.